A selection of T cell receptor beta chains follows, all from one sample in a study of blood T cell repertoires in COVID-19. The assay was immunoSEQ multiplex PCR, and TCRdb's table has in-frame clones only and misses some. The sample lists 30,000 to 40,000 clones, around 85% seen once, with around 45% in the top ten. Sample: peripheral blood. These receptors came from a man in his 60s with active or convalescent COVID-19. Both conserved end residues are part of each CDR3. A D gene is named only where the DNA matches it firmly. Some rows have no size entry. The others give once, few or many, or a class for an expanded clone.

d_call,j_call,v_call,clone_size,cdr3_nt,cdr3_aa
NA,TRBJ1-5,TRBV6-5,NA,TGTGCCAGCAGCAGGGGACGCGATCAGCCCCAGCATTTT,CASSRGRDQPQHF
NA,TRBJ1-1,TRBV2,NA,TGTGCCACCCCCGCAGGTCTAATGAACACTGAAGCTTTCTTT,CATPAGLMNTEAFF
TRBD1,TRBJ1-1,TRBV19,NA,TGTGCCAGTAGCCCCAGGGGGACAGGGGGCGTCCTGAACACTGAAGCTTTCTTT,CASSPRGTGGVLNTEAFF
TRBD1,TRBJ1-5,TRBV27,few,TGTGCCAGCAGTTTATGGGGGACAGCGGCGACGCAGCCCCAGCATTTT,CASSLWGTAATQPQHF
NA,TRBJ1-1,TRBV11-2,NA,TGTGCCAGCAGCTTAGGGGGGGGTTTAGCTTTCTTT,CASSLGGGLAFF
TRBD1,TRBJ1-6,TRBV6-1,NA,TGTGCCAGCAGTGGACGGGACAGGGGCCTCTATAATTCACCCCTCCACTTT,CASSGRDRGLYNSPLHF
NA,TRBJ2-3,TRBV6-2/TRBV6-3,NA,TGTGCCAGCAGTTCTAGCACAGATACGCAGTATTTT,CASSSSTDTQYF
NA,TRBJ1-5,TRBV7-2,NA,TGTGCCAGCAGCTTCAGGGGTGGTCAGCCCCAGCATTTT,CASSFRGGQPQHF
NA,TRBJ2-3,TRBV6-6,NA,TGTGCCAGCAGTTACGTTGCGTTACCCACAGATACGCAGTATTTT,CASSYVALPTDTQYF
TRBD1,TRBJ1-6,TRBV6-5,NA,TGTGCCAGCAGCTTGGGACAGGGGGCATATTCACCCCTCCACTTT,CASSLGQGAYSPLHF
TRBD2,TRBJ2-3,TRBV11-3,NA,TGTGCCAGCAGACCGCGGGGGGATACGCAGTATTTT,CASRPRGDTQYF
NA,TRBJ2-3,TRBV5-6,NA,TGTGCCAGCAGCTTTAGTGGCGGAGCGCGCACAGATACGCAGTATTTT,CASSFSGGARTDTQYF
NA,TRBJ1-1,TRBV29-1,NA,TGCAGCGTTGGTTGGCAGGGCGGTACTGAAGCTTTCTTT,CSVGWQGGTEAFF
NA,TRBJ1-4,TRBV2,NA,TGTGCCAGCAGACAAAAGACAGGCCCTAATGAAAAACTGTTTTTT,CASRQKTGPNEKLFF
NA,TRBJ2-3,TRBV5-4,NA,TGTGCCAGCAGCTCCGACGAGGCAACTAGCACAGATACGCAGTATTTT,CASSSDEATSTDTQYF
NA,TRBJ1-1,TRBV3-1/TRBV3-2,NA,TGTGCCAGCAGCCAAATAACAGGGAACACTGAAGCTTTCTTT,CASSQITGNTEAFF
TRBD2,TRBJ2-1,TRBV11-3,NA,TGTGCCAGCAGCGCGGGGGGGCCCTACAATGAGCAGTTCTTC,CASSAGGPYNEQFF
TRBD1,TRBJ1-2,TRBV28,NA,TGTGCCAGCAGTCGGACAGGGCAATATGGCTACACCTTC,CASSRTGQYGYTF
TRBD1,TRBJ1-2,TRBV6-5,NA,TGTGCCAGCAGTTACGGGACAGGCTACTATGGCTACACCTTC,CASSYGTGYYGYTF
NA,TRBJ1-6,TRBV7-8,NA,TGTGCCAGCAGCTTAGATCGGGGGTTAGATTCACCCCTCCACTTT,CASSLDRGLDSPLHF
NA,TRBJ1-1,TRBV6-5,NA,TGTGCCAGCACCGAACCGGGGAGCACTGAAGCTTTCTTT,CASTEPGSTEAFF
TRBD2,TRBJ2-3,TRBV6-2/TRBV6-3,NA,TGTGCCAGCAGCCGCTCTAGCGGGGGGGCCGATACGCAGTATTTT,CASSRSSGGADTQYF
NA,TRBJ1-5,TRBV4-1,NA,TGCGCCAGCAGCCAAGCAACGGGTCGGAGCAATCAGCCCCAGCATTTT,CASSQATGRSNQPQHF
NA,TRBJ1-6,TRBV20-1,NA,TGCAGTGCTAGTCCGGGGGGATATTCACCCCTCCACTTT,CSASPGGYSPLHF
NA,TRBJ1-4,TRBV5-1,few,TGCGCCAGCAGCTTTTCTCCCCAGGCAACTAATGAAAAACTGTTTTTT,CASSFSPQATNEKLFF
TRBD1,TRBJ1-2,TRBV28,NA,TGTGCCAGCAGTTCCTCCGGGACAGGGAACTATGGCTACACCTTC,CASSSSGTGNYGYTF
NA,TRBJ2-1,TRBV5-1,NA,TGCGCCAGCAGCTCAGGGGTCCAGCCCTACAATGAGCAGTTCTTC,CASSSGVQPYNEQFF
TRBD2,TRBJ2-2,TRBV6-4,NA,TGTGCCAGCAGTGACCTGCCCGCGGGACTAGCGGGTTTCACCGGGGAGCTGTTTTTT,CASSDLPAGLAGFTGELFF
NA,TRBJ1-1,TRBV28,NA,TGTGCCAGCAGTGTGCCGAGGGCGGGGGGCACTGAAGCTTTCTTT,CASSVPRAGGTEAFF
TRBD2,TRBJ2-3,TRBV6-2/TRBV6-3,NA,TGTGCCAGCAGTCGGAGAAAGGGGGGGACTAGCGGGGTTACGGCGGATACGCAGTATTTT,CASSRRKGGTSGVTADTQYF
TRBD1,TRBJ1-1,TRBV6-5,NA,TGTGCCAGCAGAGCCCTCGGACAGGGATACACTGAAGCTTTCTTT,CASRALGQGYTEAFF
NA,TRBJ1-2,TRBV3-1/TRBV3-2,NA,TGTGCCAGCAGCCAATGGACAGCTAACTATGGCTACACCTTC,CASSQWTANYGYTF
TRBD2,TRBJ2-3,TRBV14,NA,TGTGCCAGCAGCCAAATTGGGGGGACTAGCGGCACAGATACGCAGTATTTT,CASSQIGGTSGTDTQYF
NA,TRBJ1-1,TRBV18,once,TGTGCCAGCTCACCAGACGGCGGGACCATAGGGACTGAAGCTTTCTTT,CASSPDGGTIGTEAFF
NA,TRBJ2-1,TRBV11-3,once,TGTGCCAGCAGCTTCCAGGGCTACAATGAGCAGTTCTTC,CASSFQGYNEQFF
TRBD1,TRBJ1-5,TRBV6-6,NA,TGTGCCAGCAGAGACAGGGCAACAGGCAATCAGCCCCAGCATTTT,CASRDRATGNQPQHF
TRBD1,TRBJ1-6,TRBV5-1,NA,TGCGCCAGCAGCAACGGGAACTCTATGGGACAGTCCTATAATTCACCCCTCCACTTT,CASSNGNSMGQSYNSPLHF
NA,TRBJ2-2,TRBV5-4,NA,TGTGCCAGCAGCTTGGCACAGGGTGGTACCGGGGAGCTGTTTTTT,CASSLAQGGTGELFF
NA,TRBJ1-2,TRBV7-9,few,TGTGCCAGCAGCAACAGGGATGACTATGGCTACACCTTC,CASSNRDDYGYTF
TRBD1,TRBJ2-2,TRBV5-4,NA,TGTGCCAGCAGCCCGGGACAGAAGAGCCGGGGAACCGGGGAGCTGTTTTTT,CASSPGQKSRGTGELFF
TRBD1,TRBJ2-3,TRBV23-1,NA,TGCGCCAGCAGTCAAACCGCCGGGACAGAGTTTTCAGATACGCAGTATTTT,CASSQTAGTEFSDTQYF
NA,TRBJ1-5,TRBV10-3,few,TGTGCCATCAGTGAGTTATGGATCAGGGGTGGTAATCAGCCCCAGCATTTT,CAISELWIRGGNQPQHF
TRBD1,TRBJ1-2,TRBV28,NA,TGTGCCAGCAGTTTCGGACAGGGGTCCTCGACTATTGGCTACACCTTC,CASSFGQGSSTIGYTF
NA,TRBJ2-5,TRBV7-2,NA,TGTGCCAGCAGCCCGACGAGGATGACCCAGTACTTC,CASSPTRMTQYF
NA,TRBJ2-5,TRBV4-1,NA,TGCGCCAGCAGCCAAGGGGGTAGCGGAAAAGAGACCCAGTACTTC,CASSQGGSGKETQYF